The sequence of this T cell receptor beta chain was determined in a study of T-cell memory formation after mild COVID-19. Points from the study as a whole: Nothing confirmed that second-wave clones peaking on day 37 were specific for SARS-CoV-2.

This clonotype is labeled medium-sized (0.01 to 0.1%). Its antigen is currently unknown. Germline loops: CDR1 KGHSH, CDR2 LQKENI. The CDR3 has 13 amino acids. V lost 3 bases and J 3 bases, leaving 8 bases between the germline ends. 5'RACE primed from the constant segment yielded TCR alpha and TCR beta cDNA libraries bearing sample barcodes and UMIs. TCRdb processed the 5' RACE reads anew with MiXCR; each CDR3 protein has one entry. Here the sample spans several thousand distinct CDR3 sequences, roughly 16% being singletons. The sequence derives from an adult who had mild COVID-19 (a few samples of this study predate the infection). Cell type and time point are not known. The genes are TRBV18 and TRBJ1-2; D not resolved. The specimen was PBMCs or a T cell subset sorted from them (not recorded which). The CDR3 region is CASSPEGYYGYTF. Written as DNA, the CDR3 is TGTGCCAGCTCACCGGAGGGCTACTATGGCTACACCTTC.